These T cell receptor beta chains were read from a single sample in a study of blood T cell repertoires in COVID-19. TCRdb's table, derived via immunoSEQ multiplex PCR, lists solely in-frame clones and lacks some. The table shows under 300,000 clones, with around nine tenths occurring only once. The sample comprised peripheral blood. These TCRs come from a woman in her thirties or forties who had recovered from COVID-19. Both conserved end residues are part of each CDR3. A D gene is named only where the DNA matches it firmly. Rows give clone size only sometimes, using once, few, many, or a class for an expanded clone.

once	TRBV7-2	TRBJ2-3	TRBD2	14	CASTPGGATDTQYF	TGTGCCAGCACCCCCGGGGGGGCTACAGATACGCAGTATTTT
-	TRBV20-1	TRBJ1-5	-	13	CSASRTSHQPQHF	TGCAGTGCTAGTAGAACTTCACATCAGCCCCAGCATTTT
-	TRBV7-2	TRBJ2-5	-	14	CASSFQVSAETQYF	TGTGCCAGCAGCTTTCAGGTTTCCGCCGAGACCCAGTACTTC
-	TRBV4-1	TRBJ1-2	-	17	CASSQVFSEGRGYGYTF	TGCGCCAGCAGCCAAGTATTCTCTGAAGGGCGGGGCTATGGCTACACCTTC
-	TRBV15	TRBJ2-2	-	12	CATSVFSGELFF	TGTGCCACCAGCGTTTTTAGTGGGGAGCTGTTTTTT
-	TRBV18	TRBJ2-7	TRBD2	16	CASSLSGGTRSYEQYF	TGTGCCAGCTCACTTAGCGGGGGGACTCGCTCCTACGAGCAGTACTTC
-	TRBV5-4	TRBJ1-5	-	16	CASSYLQGYSNQPQHF	TGTGCCAGCAGCTACCTACAGGGCTATAGCAATCAGCCCCAGCATTTT
-	TRBV18	TRBJ1-4	TRBD1	19	CASSRGQDSSRGTNEKLFF	TGTGCCAGCTCAAGGGGACAGGACTCCTCCCGGGGGACTAATGAAAAACTGTTTTTT
-	TRBV5-5	TRBJ1-5	TRBD1	16	CASSLGTTGGGQPQHF	TGTGCCAGCAGCTTGGGTACGACAGGGGGAGGTCAGCCCCAGCATTTT
-	TRBV5-4	TRBJ2-3	TRBD2	18	CASSLGTSGRGSTDTQYF	TGTGCCAGCAGCTTAGGGACTAGCGGGAGAGGTAGCACAGATACGCAGTATTTT
-	TRBV7-3	TRBJ2-3	TRBD2	15	CASSLTGLATDTQYF	TGTGCCAGCAGCTTAACGGGACTAGCAACAGATACGCAGTATTTT
-	TRBV21-1	TRBJ1-4	-	13	CASSKGDREKLFF	TGTGCCAGCAGCAAAGGGGACAGGGAAAAACTGTTTTTT
-	TRBV27	TRBJ2-1	-	18	CASSRRDRGRLAGYREFF	TGTGCCAGCAGCCGACGGGACAGGGGAAGACTAGCGGGGTATAGAGAGTTCTTC
few	TRBV20-1	TRBJ1-2	TRBD1	15	CSASALDRISYGYTF	TGCAGTGCTAGTGCCTTGGACAGGATATCCTATGGCTACACCTTC
-	TRBV30	TRBJ2-1	-	15	CAWSVGGIAYNEQFF	TGTGCCTGGAGTGTGGGCGGAATAGCGTACAATGAGCAGTTCTTC
once	TRBV10-2	TRBJ2-7	-	13	CASSYGEAYEQYF	TGCGCCAGCAGCTACGGGGAGGCCTACGAGCAGTACTTC
-	TRBV19	TRBJ2-2	TRBD2	14	CASSSGADTGELFF	TGTGCAAGTTCTAGCGGGGCTGACACCGGGGAGCTGTTTTTT
-	TRBV5-4	TRBJ2-1	TRBD2	15	CASSSSERGVYEQFF	TGTGCCAGCAGCTCCTCGGAGCGGGGGGTCTATGAGCAGTTCTTC
-	TRBV19	TRBJ1-3	-	11	CASRQGNTIYF	TGTGCCAGTAGGCAGGGAAACACCATATATTTT
-	TRBV4-2	TRBJ2-7	TRBD1	14	CASSYRDRGGEQYF	TGTGCCAGCAGCTACCGGGACAGGGGAGGCGAGCAGTACTTC
-	TRBV7-2	TRBJ1-5	TRBD1	15	CASSLGTGLNQPQHF	TGTGCCAGCAGCTTAGGGACAGGCCTCAATCAGCCCCAGCATTTT
once	TRBV9	TRBJ2-5	-	13	CASSKQSPETQYF	TGTGCCAGCAGCAAACAGTCGCCAGAGACCCAGTACTTC
few	TRBV5-1	TRBJ2-7	-	15	CASSDRYQSFYEQYF	TGCGCCAGCAGCGATCGCTACCAATCCTTCTACGAGCAGTACTTC
once	TRBV19	TRBJ2-2	-	14	CASNQQGNTGELFF	TGTGCCAGTAATCAACAGGGCAACACCGGGGAGCTGTTTTTT
-	TRBV3-1/TRBV3-2	TRBJ1-1	-	15	CASSHSGTLNTEAFF	TGTGCCAGCAGCCACAGTGGGACATTGAACACTGAAGCTTTCTTT
-	TRBV5-1	TRBJ1-2	-	13	CASGTPGNYGYTF	TGCGCCAGCGGAACTCCCGGGAACTATGGCTACACCTTC
-	TRBV7-3	TRBJ2-5	TRBD2	15	CASSLMTSGGETQYF	TGTGCCAGCAGCTTAATGACTAGCGGGGGGGAGACCCAGTACTTC
-	TRBV7-2	TRBJ2-1	TRBD1	15	CASSGLWTGVREQFF	TGTGCCAGCAGCGGTTTATGGACAGGGGTCCGCGAGCAGTTCTTC
-	TRBV18	TRBJ2-6	TRBD1	18	CASSPRDRGSSGANVLTF	TGTGCCAGCTCACCAAGAGACAGGGGTTCATCTGGGGCCAACGTCCTGACTTTC